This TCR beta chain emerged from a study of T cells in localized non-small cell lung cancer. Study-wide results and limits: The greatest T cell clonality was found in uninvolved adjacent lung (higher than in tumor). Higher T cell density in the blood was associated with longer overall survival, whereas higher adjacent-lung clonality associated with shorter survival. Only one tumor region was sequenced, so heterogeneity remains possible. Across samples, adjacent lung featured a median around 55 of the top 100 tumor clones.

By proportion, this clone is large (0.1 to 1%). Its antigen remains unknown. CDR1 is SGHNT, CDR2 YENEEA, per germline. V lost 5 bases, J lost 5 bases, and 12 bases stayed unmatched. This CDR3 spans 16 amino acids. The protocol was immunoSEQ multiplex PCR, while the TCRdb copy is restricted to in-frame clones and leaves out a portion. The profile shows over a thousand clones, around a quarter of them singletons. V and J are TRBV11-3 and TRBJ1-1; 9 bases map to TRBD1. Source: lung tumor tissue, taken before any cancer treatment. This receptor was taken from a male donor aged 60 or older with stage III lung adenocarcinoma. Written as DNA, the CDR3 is TGTGCCAGCAGCCCGAGGGGCGGGACAGGGTGGACTGAAGCTTTCTTT. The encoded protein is CASSPRGGTGWTEAFF. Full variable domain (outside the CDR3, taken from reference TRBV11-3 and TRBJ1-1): EAGVVQSPRYKIIEKKQPVAFWCNPISGHNTLYWYLQNLGQGPELLIRYENEEAVDDSQLPKDRFSAERLKGVDSTLKIQPAELGDSAVYLCASSPRGGTGWTEAFFGQGTRLTVV.